Listed here are 23 T cell receptor beta chains from one sample, sequenced in a study of graft-versus-host responses after intestinal transplantation (TCRdb year 2021). This sample's time point label indicates: cells obtained before transplantation from donor or recipient. To prepare the library, the immunoSEQ multiplex PCR assay was applied. As stored in TCRdb, this immuneACCESS dataset retains in-frame rearrangements with V and J assigned. A fraction of the clones does not appear; measured against another copy, unresolved V genes explain less than half of the discrepancy, and the remainder lacks a known reason. Within this sample are roughly 120,000 clones, with 90% of them counted one time only. Approximately 0.18% of the sample lies in the top ten. No antigen has been identified for these receptors. This specimen consisted of unstimulated CD4+ T cells sorted from spleen or lymph node cells, obtained before intestinal transplant. These TCRs come from a human donor who received an intestinal transplant.

V usage is TRBV21-1 and J usage is TRBJ1-2; the DNA was not compared with TRBD1, the D call given in the table. TRBV21-1 is labeled a pseudogene. The CDR3 covers 16 residues. The CDR3 here is CASSIKGGGLPNGYTF. The CDR3 DNA reads TGTGCCAGCAGCATAAAAGGGGGCGGGTTACCCAATGGCTACACCTTC.

The J gene is TRBJ2-5, the V gene TRBV27, with D possibly matching TRBD2 (6 bases). Gene TRBJ2-7 matches the end of the DNA better, so the J call may be wrong. CDR3 size: 15 residues. Germline lookup yields CDR1 MNHEY and CDR2 SMNVEV (reference sequence). The CDR3 loop is CATGRIDSLSYEQYF. CDR3 nucleotides: TGTGCCACGGGGAGGATAGACTCCTTGAGCTACGAGCAGTACTTC.

V is TRBV25-1 and J is TRBJ2-1; a weak D match, TRBD2 (6 bases). The CDR3 is 14 residues long. Germline lookup yields CDR1 MGHDK and CDR2 SYGVNS. Trimming took off 3 bases at V and 2 bases at J, with 8 bases between the two ends. The DNA of the CDR3 is TGTGCCAGCAGTGATACGGGGGCCTACAATGAGCAGTTCTTC. Translated: CASSDTGAYNEQFF.

The chain links TRBV29-1 to TRBJ2-1; 13 nucleotides align to TRBD2. CDR3 length: 14 residues. Germline V gene sequence: CDR1 SQVTM, CDR2 ANQGSEA. Trimming at V came to 3 bases and at J to 10 bases, leaving 6 bases not matched to a gene. The CDR3 DNA reads TGCAGCGTTGATAGGACTAGCGGGAGATTGGAGCAGTTCTTC. Translated, it gives CSVDRTSGRLEQFF.

The V call is TRBV6-4, the J call TRBJ1-4, with D maybe TRBD1 (6 bases). Germline CDR1 is MRHNA and CDR2 is SNTAGT. V dropped 10 bases and J dropped 4 bases, with 16 bases sitting between them. This CDR3 comprises 14 residues. This CDR3 is CAIVTDRLNEKLFF. The CDR3 DNA follows: TGTGCCATAGTGACGGACAGACTTAATGAAAAACTGTTTTTT.

J is TRBJ1-1 and V is TRBV10-1, with TRBD1 as a possible D gene (5 bases). Germline V gene sequence: CDR1 WNHNN, CDR2 SYGVQD (reference sequence). V was shortened by 0 bases and J by 0 bases, with 8 bases between the two germline ends. CDR3 length equals 15 residues. For the CDR3, the DNA is TGCGCCAGCAGTGAGTCGGTAGGGGTGAACACTGAAGCTTTCTTT. Amino acid sequence: CASSESVGVNTEAFF.

The J gene is TRBJ2-1, the V gene TRBV7-2; a weak D match, TRBD1 (5 bases). Germline V CDR1 and CDR2: SGHTA, FQGNSA. The CDR3 sequence is 13 residues long. V was pared by 7 bases and J by 5 bases, with 12 bases between. CDR3 nucleotide sequence: TGTGCCAGCACCCTCTTACAGGACAATGAGCAGTTCTTC. Translating it yields CASTLLQDNEQFF. Combining the CDR3 with reference TRBV7-2 and TRBJ2-1 gives the whole variable domain GAGVSQSPSNKVTEKGKDVELRCDPISGHTALYWYRQSLGQGLEFLIYFQGNSAPDKSGLPSDRFSAERTGGSVSTLTIQRTQQEDSAVYLCASTLLQDNEQFFGPGTRLTVL.

V is TRBV30 and J is TRBJ2-1, with unresolved D. Germline V gives CDR1 GTSNPN, CDR2 SVGIG (reference sequence). The CDR3 spans 12 residues. V was shortened by 2 bases and J by 3 bases, with 5 bases between the two germline ends. The DNA for the CDR3 is TGTGCCTGGAGTCCGGTCTACAATGAGCAGTTCTTC. It yields the protein CAWSPVYNEQFF.

This chain joins TRBV7-2 and TRBJ2-3, with 9 bases matching TRBD2. The CDR3 has 15 residues. Germline trimming cut 2 bases from V and 2 bases from J; bases unmatched to any gene: 2. Germline CDR1 reads SGHTA; CDR2 reads FQGNSA. CDR3 loop: CASSLSGGFTDTQYF. CDR3 nucleotides: TGTGCCAGCAGCTTAAGCGGGGGGTTCACAGATACGCAGTATTTT.

The V gene is TRBV6-5, the J gene TRBJ1-1, with TRBD1 as a possible D gene (6 bases). The length of the CDR3 is 13 residues. V was clipped by 5 bases and J by 8 bases, with 15 bases between them. The V gene's germline CDR1 is MNHEY and CDR2 SVGAGI. Here the CDR3 reads CASSPDRIGEAFF. CDR3 nucleotide sequence: TGTGCCAGCAGTCCCGACAGGATAGGGGAAGCTTTCTTT.

V and J are TRBV5-1 and TRBJ1-1; D is possibly TRBD1 (5 bases). The ends were cut back, 0 bases at V and 7 bases at J, with 13 bases in the middle. The V gene's germline CDR1 is SGHRS and CDR2 YFSETQ. This CDR3 has 14 amino acids. CDR3 in DNA: TGCGCCAGCAGCTTGGAGCCGGGGAGGGGTGAAGCTTTCTTT. Protein product: CASSLEPGRGEAFF.

This sequence joins TRBV19 and TRBJ1-5, with 8 bases that match TRBD1. The V segment lost 5 bases and the J segment 1 base; nucleotides outside the gene matches: 4. This CDR3 has 15 residues. Germline lookup yields CDR1 LNHDA and CDR2 SQIVND (reference sequence). The CDR3 protein is CASSGRQGSNQPQHF. The CDR3 nucleotides are TGTGCCAGTAGTGGCAGACAGGGGAGCAATCAGCCCCAGCATTTT.

The chain is built from TRBV18 and TRBJ2-7; 7 bases match TRBD1. Trimming took 7 bases from V and 5 from J; bases not matched to a gene: 8. The germline V gene has CDR1 KGHSH and CDR2 LQKENI. The CDR3 consists of 13 residues. This CDR3 is CASLKQGNHEQYF. The CDR3 DNA reads TGTGCCAGCTTAAAACAGGGGAACCACGAGCAGTACTTC. Variable domain in full (rest from reference TRBV18 and TRBJ2-7): NAGVMQNPRHLVRRRGQEARLRCSPMKGHSHVYWYRQLPEEGLKFMVYLQKENIIDESGMPKERFSAEFPKEGPSILRIQQVVRGDSAAYFCASLKQGNHEQYFGPGTRLTVT.

The V gene is TRBV6-6, the J gene TRBJ2-1, with 7 positions matching TRBD2. Germline V gene lookup returns CDR1 MNHNY and CDR2 SVGAGI (reference sequence). The CDR3 consists of 15 residues. Trimming at V came to 7 bases and at J to 3 bases, leaving 9 bases not matched to a gene. As DNA, the CDR3 is TGTGCCAGCACTAGCCAGGTAGCGGGCTACAATGAGCAGTTCTTC. Its translation is CASTSQVAGYNEQFF.

The chain recombines TRBV30 with TRBJ1-2; 9 nucleotides agree with TRBD1. V lost 2 bases and J lost 4; bases outside the gene matches: 8. There are 15 residues in the CDR3. Germline values: CDR1 GTSNPN, CDR2 SVGIG (reference sequence). CDR3 DNA sequence: TGTGCCTGGAGTAAGCCGGGACAGGGCGTCTATGGCTACACCTTC. Translating gives CAWSKPGQGVYGYTF.

The chain couples TRBV5-1 to TRBJ2-3, with TRBD1 matching over 8 bases. Germline trimming cut 2 bases from V and 4 bases from J; bases unmatched to any gene: 6. This CDR3 is 15 amino acids long. From germline, CDR1 is SGHRS and CDR2 YFSETQ. Written as DNA, the CDR3 is TGCGCCAGCAGCTTCCTAGACAGGGGCCCAGATACGCAGTATTTT. This encodes CASSFLDRGPDTQYF.

The genes are TRBV5-1 and TRBJ2-5; TRBD1 agrees at 7 bases. Germline V gives CDR1 SGHRS, CDR2 YFSETQ. This CDR3 contains 17 residues. J gave up 1 base and V 2 bases, and 11 bases lay outside the gene matches. The CDR3 sequence: CASSLSRDSQSQETQYF. In nucleotides, the CDR3 is TGCGCCAGCAGCTTATCCCGGGACAGCCAGTCCCAAGAGACCCAGTACTTC. Combining the CDR3 with reference TRBV5-1 and TRBJ2-5 gives the whole variable domain KAGVTQTPRYLIKTRGQQVTLSCSPISGHRSVSWYQQTPGQGLQFLFEYFSETQRNKGNFPGRFSGRQFSNSRSEMNVSTLELGDSALYLCASSLSRDSQSQETQYFGPGTRLLVL.

The chain couples TRBV10-1 to TRBJ2-1; D gene unclear. V dropped 0 bases and J dropped 7 bases, with 10 bases sitting between them. From germline, CDR1 is WNHNN and CDR2 SYGVQD (reference sequence). The CDR3 is 14 amino acids. The CDR3 loop is CASSESWRPNEQFF. The CDR3 region has the DNA TGCGCCAGCAGTGAGTCGTGGAGACCGAATGAGCAGTTCTTC.

The chain recombines TRBV6-1 with TRBJ2-1, with TRBD1 identical over 8 bases. J gave up 15 bases and V 2 bases, and 6 bases lay outside the gene matches. The CDR3 loop spans 12 amino acids. Germline V gives CDR1 MNHNS, CDR2 SASEGT. Here the CDR3 DNA reads TGTGCCAGCAGTGAAAATTTCAGGGGGCGGTTCTTC. This encodes CASSENFRGRFF.

V usage is TRBV5-6 and J usage is TRBJ1-5, with D perhaps matching TRBD1 (6 bases). The V and J ends lost 0 bases and 6 bases respectively, with 10 bases between them. The CDR3 spans 14 residues. Germline V lookup: CDR1 SGHDT, CDR2 YYEEEE. The CDR3 DNA follows: TGTGCCAGCAGCTTGGGGGGGGGCCCTCAGCCCCAGCATTTT. Its translation: CASSLGGGPQPQHF.

This clone was seen just once. This chain links TRBV27 with TRBJ2-5, with 13 bases that match TRBD2. The CDR3 loop spans 14 amino acids. V lost 6 bases to trimming and J lost 7 bases; unmatched junction nucleotides: 5. Germline V gene data show CDR1 as MNHEY and CDR2 as SMNVEV (reference sequence). The CDR3, as DNA: TGTGCCAGCAGGACTAGCGGGGGGCCAGGGACCCAGTACTTC. Protein sequence: CASRTSGGPGTQYF.

V usage is TRBV14 and J usage is TRBJ1-5; 11 bases map to TRBD1. The germline V gene encodes CDR1 SGHDN and CDR2 FVKESK. The CDR3 length is 16 residues. V was pared by 3 bases and J by 4 bases, with 5 bases of the junction left unmatched. CDR3 sequence reads: CASSHRTGGRNQPQHF. The CDR3 DNA reads as TGTGCCAGCAGCCACCGGACAGGGGGCAGGAATCAGCCCCAGCATTTT.

This clone was seen a handful of times. The V call is TRBV18, the J call TRBJ2-5; D might be TRBD1 (6 bases). Per the germline V gene, CDR1 is KGHSH and CDR2 is LQKENI. Trimming shortened V by 1 base and J by 2 bases, and 8 bases separated the two germline ends. This CDR3 region has 14 residues. CDR3 region: CASSPLDRQETQYF. The CDR3 DNA follows: TGTGCCAGCTCACCACTGGACAGACAAGAGACCCAGTACTTC.